The 21 T cell receptor beta chains given below trace back to one sample, sequenced in a study of cytomegalovirus exposure and HLA in healthy donors. This PCR relied on a set of 60 Vbeta primers and 13 Jbeta primers. Profiling relied on immunoSEQ multiplex PCR, and the TCRdb table lists in-frame clones only, not all of them. The data show 100,000 to 150,000 clones, 75% to 80% seen once. The source material was PBMCs. These receptors were collected from a man aged 40-49 years in good health and CMV-seronegative.

The chain recombines TRBV19 with TRBJ1-1; D is unresolved. V shed 4 bases and J shed 4 bases, with 10 bases lying between them. CDR3 length: 13 amino acids. Per the germline V gene, CDR1 is LNHDA and CDR2 is SQIVND (reference sequence). CDR3 bases: TGTGCCAGTAGTAAAGGTGGAGGCACTGAAGCTTTCTTT. Its protein is CASSKGGGTEAFF.

This clone was counted once. The chain uses TRBV7-3 and TRBJ2-1; tentative D call: TRBD1 (6 bases). Germline V gives CDR1 SGHTA, CDR2 FQGTGA. This CDR3 is built from 14 residues. V lost 5 bases and J lost 0, with 8 bases in between. This CDR3 is CASSRGHSYNEQFF. As DNA, the CDR3 is TGTGCCAGCAGCCGGGGACACTCCTACAATGAGCAGTTCTTC.

The V call is TRBV9, the J call TRBJ2-7; 10 bases map to TRBD1. This CDR3 has 16 amino acids. V dropped 0 bases and J dropped 5; count of bases not matched to a gene: 8. CDR1 SGDLS and CDR2 YYNGEE come from the germline V gene. The DNA of the CDR3 is TGTGCCAGCAGCGTAGACGATCTGACAGGGGGCCACGAGCAGTACTTC. It specifies CASSVDDLTGGHEQYF.

The chain couples TRBV7-8 to TRBJ2-5; D not resolved. The ends were cut back, 3 bases at V and 5 bases at J, with 13 bases in the middle. The CDR3 length is 14 residues. CDR1 SGHVS and CDR2 FQNEAQ come from the germline V gene. Here the CDR3 reads CASSFPQVWETQYF. CDR3 in DNA: TGTGCCAGCAGCTTTCCCCAGGTCTGGGAGACCCAGTACTTC.

The chain joins TRBV28 to TRBJ1-5; 7 positions agree with TRBD1. CDR1 and CDR2 (germline): MDHEN, SYDVKM. Trimming removed 6 bases from V and 5 bases from J; junction bases left unmatched: 7. This CDR3 region has 14 residues. In DNA form, the CDR3 reads TGTGCCAGCAGGGGTTCAGGGGGAGATCAGCCCCAGCATTTT. It yields the protein CASRGSGGDQPQHF.

The chain recombines TRBV9 with TRBJ1-6; no reliable D call. CDR3 size: 12 residues. Deletions cut 7 bases from V and 4 bases from J, with 6 bases between. In germline, CDR1 is SGDLS, CDR2 YYNGEE. The CDR3 DNA follows: TGTGCCAGCGGCAGATATAATTCACCCCTCCACTTT. The encoded protein is CASGRYNSPLHF.

The chain carries TRBV4-1 and TRBJ1-2, with TRBD1 identical over 11 bases. V lost 1 base, J lost 3 bases, and 4 bases stayed unmatched. The CDR3 runs to 16 residues. Germline CDR1 is MGHRA and CDR2 is YSYEKL. CDR3 loop: CASSQVGTGGYYGYTF. The CDR3 DNA reads as TGCGCCAGCAGCCAAGTGGGGACAGGGGGTTACTATGGCTACACCTTC.

The CDR3 DNA reads as TGTGCCAGCAGCTTAGCGGGCAGTTTTTTCCCCCAGCATTTT. The encoded protein is CASSLAGSFFPQHF. This chain joins TRBV7-9 and TRBJ1-5; no reliable D call. The CDR3 has 14 amino acids. CDR1 SEHNR and CDR2 FQNEAQ come from the germline V gene (reference sequence). V shed 0 bases and J shed 10 bases, with 13 bases lying between them.

The chain is built from TRBV28 and TRBJ1-1; a weak D match, TRBD1 (5 bases). Per the germline V gene, CDR1 is MDHEN and CDR2 is SYDVKM. The ends were cut back, 5 bases at V and 4 bases at J, with 14 bases in the middle. CDR3 length: 14 amino acids. The CDR3 DNA follows: TGTGCCAGCAGTACCTCAGGGCGGCGCACTGAAGCTTTCTTT. It encodes CASSTSGRRTEAFF.

In this sample, this clone turned up a few times. The chain is built from TRBV5-1 and TRBJ2-7; 9 bases agree with TRBD2. CDR3 length equals 15 residues. In germline, CDR1 is SGHRS, CDR2 YFSETQ. The V and J ends lost 4 bases and 4 bases, in that order; junction bases with no gene match: 9. In nucleotides, the CDR3 is TGCGCCAGCAGCACGGCGGGGGGGGCCGGTTACGAGCAGTACTTC. It translates to CASSTAGGAGYEQYF.

This chain uses TRBV12-5 with TRBJ1-2; D uncertain. Germline CDR1 LGHNT, CDR2 FRNRAP. The length of the CDR3 is 11 residues. The ends were cut back, 0 bases at V and 7 bases at J, with 3 bases in the middle. Here the CDR3 DNA reads TGTGCTAGTGGTTTGGTCTCTGGCTACACCTTC. This translates into CASGLVSGYTF.

This rearrangement joins TRBV4-2 to TRBJ1-2; 9 bases align to TRBD1. The CDR3 runs 15 residues. The junction had 6 bases not matched to a gene; V was cut back by 4 bases and J by 3 bases. CDR1 is LGHNA and CDR2 is YNFKEQ in the germline V gene. CDR3 sequence (DNA): TGTGCCAGCAGCCCCGGACAGGGGTTGGACTATGGCTACACCTTC. It encodes CASSPGQGLDYGYTF.

The chain joins TRBV12-5 to TRBJ2-7, with TRBD1 as a possible D gene (6 bases). Germline lookup yields CDR1 LGHNT and CDR2 FRNRAP. The V and J ends lost 7 bases and 4 bases respectively, with 20 bases between them. The CDR3 is 15 residues long. In DNA form, the CDR3 reads TGTGCTAGTGCCCTCCGGGACAACGTTAGGTACGAGCAGTACTTC. Translating gives CASALRDNVRYEQYF.

The chain links TRBV10-1 to TRBJ2-1; TRBD2 agrees at 12 bases. CDR1 and CDR2 (germline): WNHNN, SYGVQD (reference sequence). The CDR3 covers 16 residues. Germline trimming cut 6 bases from V and 8 bases from J; bases unmatched to any gene: 11. CDR3 DNA sequence: TGCGCCAGCAGGCCCGCTCTAGCGGGGGGGCCGCATGAGCAGTTCTTC. Its translation is CASRPALAGGPHEQFF.

J is TRBJ1-2 and V is TRBV20-1; D unresolved. The CDR3 totals 11 residues. V was shortened by 5 bases and J by 7 bases, with 11 bases between the two germline ends. CDR1 DFQATT and CDR2 SNEGSKA come from the germline V gene (reference sequence). Here the CDR3 DNA reads TGCAGTGCTGACGACGAGGGTGGCTACACCTTC. Translation gives CSADDEGGYTF.

The chain combines TRBV9 with TRBJ2-7; 10 positions agree with TRBD1. J was trimmed by 3 bases and V by 3 bases; bases with no gene match: 9. Germline CDR1 SGDLS, CDR2 YYNGEE. This CDR3 comprises 16 residues. CDR3 nucleotide sequence: TGTGCCAGCAGCGACAAGGGACAGGGGTTCGTCTACGAGCAGTACTTC. This gives the protein CASSDKGQGFVYEQYF. The whole variable domain, remainder taken from reference TRBV9 and TRBJ2-7, is DSGVTQTPKHLITATGQRVTLRCSPRSGDLSVYWYQQSLDQGLQFLIQYYNGEERAKGNILERFSAQQFPDLHSELNLSSLELGDSALYFCASSDKGQGFVYEQYFGPGTRLTVT.

V gene TRBV4-3 combines with J gene TRBJ1-6, with a possible D match to TRBD1 (5 bases). Trimming pared 4 bases from V and 7 bases from J, leaving 14 bases between. The germline V gene encodes CDR1 LGHNA and CDR2 YSLEER. The CDR3 runs 15 residues. The CDR3 DNA sequence: TGCGCCAGCAGCCTACGCGGGACGAAAAATTCACCCCTCCACTTT. Translated: CASSLRGTKNSPLHF.

J is TRBJ2-7 and V is TRBV19; D gene ambiguous. Trimming cost V 1 base and J 4 bases, with 5 bases left between them. The V gene's germline CDR1 is LNHDA and CDR2 SQIVND (reference sequence). This CDR3 contains 12 residues. The CDR3 sequence: CASSIAGYEQYF. DNA of the CDR3: TGTGCCAGTAGTATAGCAGGTTACGAGCAGTACTTC.

This clone showed up just once. Sequence at one end of the junction differs from germline and may be a read error. The chain links TRBV5-1 to TRBJ1-2; the D gene is possibly TRBD1 (5 bases). The CDR3 has 13 residues. Germline V gene sequence: CDR1 SGHRS, CDR2 YFSETQ. The CDR3 DNA reads as TGCGCCAGCAGCTTCGACAGAAACTATGGCCACACCTTC. It translates to CASSFDRNYGHTF.

This chain links TRBV5-1 with TRBJ1-3; D gene ambiguous. Germline-derived CDR1 and CDR2 are SGHRS and YFSETQ. V lost 4 bases to trimming and J lost 0 bases, with 11 bases between them. This CDR3 contains 15 residues. This CDR3 is CASSPEGSSGNTIYF. The CDR3, as DNA: TGCGCCAGCAGCCCTGAAGGGAGCTCTGGAAACACCATATATTTT.

This chain uses TRBV27 with TRBJ1-1; D call uncertain. Germline CDR1 is MNHEY and CDR2 is SMNVEV (reference sequence). With 4 bases removed from V and 0 bases from J, the gap between germline ends came to 9 bases. The CDR3 is 14 residues long. CDR3 sequence reads: CASSSREVNTEAFF. The CDR3 DNA sequence: TGTGCCAGCAGTTCGCGGGAGGTGAACACTGAAGCTTTCTTT.